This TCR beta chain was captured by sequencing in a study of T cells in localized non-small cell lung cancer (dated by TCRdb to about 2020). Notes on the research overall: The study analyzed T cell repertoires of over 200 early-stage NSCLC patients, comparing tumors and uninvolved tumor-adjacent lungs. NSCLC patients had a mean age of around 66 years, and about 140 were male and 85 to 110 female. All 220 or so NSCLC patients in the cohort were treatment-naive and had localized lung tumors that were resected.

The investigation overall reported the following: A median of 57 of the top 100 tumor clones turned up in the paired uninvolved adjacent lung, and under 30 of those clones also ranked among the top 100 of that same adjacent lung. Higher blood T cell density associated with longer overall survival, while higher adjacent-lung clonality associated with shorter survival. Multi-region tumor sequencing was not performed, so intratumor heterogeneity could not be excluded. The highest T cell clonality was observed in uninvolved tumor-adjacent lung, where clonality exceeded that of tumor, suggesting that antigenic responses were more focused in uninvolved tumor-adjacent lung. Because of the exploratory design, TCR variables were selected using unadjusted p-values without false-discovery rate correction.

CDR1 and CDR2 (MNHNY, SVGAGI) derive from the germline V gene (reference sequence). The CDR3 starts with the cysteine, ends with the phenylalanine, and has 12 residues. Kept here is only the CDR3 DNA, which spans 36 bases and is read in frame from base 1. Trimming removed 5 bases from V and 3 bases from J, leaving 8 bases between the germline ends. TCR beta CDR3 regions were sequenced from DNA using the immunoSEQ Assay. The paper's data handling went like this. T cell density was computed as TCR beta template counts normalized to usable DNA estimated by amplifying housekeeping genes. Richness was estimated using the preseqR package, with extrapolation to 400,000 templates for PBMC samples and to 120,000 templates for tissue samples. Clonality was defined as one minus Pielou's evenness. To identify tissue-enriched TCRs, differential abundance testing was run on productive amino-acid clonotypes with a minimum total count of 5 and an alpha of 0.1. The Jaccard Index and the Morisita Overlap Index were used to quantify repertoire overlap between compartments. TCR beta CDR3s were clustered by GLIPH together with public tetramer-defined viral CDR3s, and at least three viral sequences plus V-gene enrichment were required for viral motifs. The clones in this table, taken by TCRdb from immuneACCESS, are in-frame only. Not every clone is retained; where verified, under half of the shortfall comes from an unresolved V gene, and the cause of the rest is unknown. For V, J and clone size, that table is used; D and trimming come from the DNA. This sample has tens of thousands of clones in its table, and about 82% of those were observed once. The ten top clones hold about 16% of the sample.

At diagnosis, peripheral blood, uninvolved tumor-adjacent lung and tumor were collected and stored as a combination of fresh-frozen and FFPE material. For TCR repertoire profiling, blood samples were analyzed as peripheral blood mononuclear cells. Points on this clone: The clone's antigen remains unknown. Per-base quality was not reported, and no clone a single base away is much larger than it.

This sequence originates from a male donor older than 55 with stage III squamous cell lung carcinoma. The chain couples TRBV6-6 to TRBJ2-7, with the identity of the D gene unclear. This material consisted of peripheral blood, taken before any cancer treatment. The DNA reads TGTGCCAGCAGTCCCGCGGACTACGAGCAGTACTTC. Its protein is CASSPADYEQYF.